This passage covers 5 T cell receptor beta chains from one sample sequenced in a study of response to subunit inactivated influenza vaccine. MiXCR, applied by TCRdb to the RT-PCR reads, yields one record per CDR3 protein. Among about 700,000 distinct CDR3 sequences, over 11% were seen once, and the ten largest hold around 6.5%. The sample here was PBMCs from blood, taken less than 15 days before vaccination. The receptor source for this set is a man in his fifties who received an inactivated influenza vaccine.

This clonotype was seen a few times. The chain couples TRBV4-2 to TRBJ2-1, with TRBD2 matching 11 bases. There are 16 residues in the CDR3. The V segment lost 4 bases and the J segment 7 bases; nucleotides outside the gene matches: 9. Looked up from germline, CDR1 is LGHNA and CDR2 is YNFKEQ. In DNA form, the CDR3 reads TGTGCCAGCAGCCGGTCACTAGCGGGGGATGGTAATGAGCAGTTCTTC. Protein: CASSRSLAGDGNEQFF.

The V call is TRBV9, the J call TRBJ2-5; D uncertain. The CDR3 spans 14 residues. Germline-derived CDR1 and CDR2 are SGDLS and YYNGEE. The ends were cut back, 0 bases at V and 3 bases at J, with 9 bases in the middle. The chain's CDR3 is CASSVGLSEETQYF. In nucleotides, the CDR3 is TGTGCCAGCAGCGTAGGGCTATCGGAAGAGACCCAGTACTTC.

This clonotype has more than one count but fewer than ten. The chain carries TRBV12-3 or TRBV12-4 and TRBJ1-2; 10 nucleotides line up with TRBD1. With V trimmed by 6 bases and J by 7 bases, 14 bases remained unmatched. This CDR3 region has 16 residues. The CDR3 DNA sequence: TGTGCCAGCAGCCCCGGGACAGGGGCTGCTTCATCTGGCTACACCTTC. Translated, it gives CASSPGTGAASSGYTF.

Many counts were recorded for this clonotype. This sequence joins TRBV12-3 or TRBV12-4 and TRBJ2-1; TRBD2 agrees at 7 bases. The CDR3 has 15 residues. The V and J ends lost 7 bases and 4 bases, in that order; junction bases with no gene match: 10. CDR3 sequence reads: CASTAGVRSYNEQFF. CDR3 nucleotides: TGTGCCAGCACCGCGGGGGTAAGGTCGTACAATGAGCAGTTCTTC.

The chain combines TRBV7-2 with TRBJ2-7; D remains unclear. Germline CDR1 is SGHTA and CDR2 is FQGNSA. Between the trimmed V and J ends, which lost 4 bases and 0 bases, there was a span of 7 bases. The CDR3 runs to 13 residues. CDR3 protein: CASSSGFSYEQYF. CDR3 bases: TGTGCCAGCAGCTCAGGTTTCTCCTACGAGCAGTACTTC.